This T cell receptor (beta chain) appears in the sequencing data of a study of T cell repertoires in cytomegalovirus infection. Study information: CMV infection plus the matching HLA type was flagged by public TCR beta signatures.

Germline CDR1 LNHDA, CDR2 SQIVND (reference sequence). The CDR3 consists of 15 residues. The V end was cut by 7 bases, the J end by 0 bases, with 16 bases between. TCRdb re-analysed the reads in MiXCR, keeping a single row per CDR3 protein. The data show 45,000 to 55,000 distinct CDR3 sequences, with roughly 19% seen just once and less than 70% held by the top ten. This clonotype appeared once. Its specificity is not known. The chain is built from TRBV19 and TRBJ2-7, with D possibly matching TRBD1 (6 bases). This material consisted of CD8+ T cells from cultured PBMCs, taken from culture after CMV antigen stimulation. The receptor comes from a human donor in good health (CMV status not recorded). Some clones in this sample may be carry-over from other donors' samples. CDR3 sequence reads: CASTLPQGLSYEQYF. CDR3 in DNA: TGTGCCAGTACCCTACCCCAGGGGCTCTCCTACGAGCAGTACTTC.